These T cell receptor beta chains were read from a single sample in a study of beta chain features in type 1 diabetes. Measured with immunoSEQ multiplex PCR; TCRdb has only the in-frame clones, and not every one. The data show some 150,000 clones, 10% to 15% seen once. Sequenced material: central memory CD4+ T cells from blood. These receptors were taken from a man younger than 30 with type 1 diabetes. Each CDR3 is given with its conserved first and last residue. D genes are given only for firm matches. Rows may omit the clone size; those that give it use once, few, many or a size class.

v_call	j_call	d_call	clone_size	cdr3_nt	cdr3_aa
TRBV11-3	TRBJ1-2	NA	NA	TGTGCCAGCAGCTTAGGGACTGGAGACTATGGCTACACCTTC	CASSLGTGDYGYTF
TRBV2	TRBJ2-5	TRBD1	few	TGTGCCAGCAGCGCCCCGGGACAGGGTACAGAGACCCAGTACTTC	CASSAPGQGTETQYF
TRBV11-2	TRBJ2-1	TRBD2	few	TGTGCCAGCAGCCTAGAGCGGGGGGGCCCCAATGAGCAGTTCTTC	CASSLERGGPNEQFF
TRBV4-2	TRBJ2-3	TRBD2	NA	TGTGCCAGCAGCCCAAGGGAACTAGCGGGGGGTCAGGGCACAGATACGCAGTATTTT	CASSPRELAGGQGTDTQYF
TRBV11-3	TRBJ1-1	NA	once	TGTGCCAGCAGCAGCTCACCGGGACAGAACACTGAAGCTTTCTTT	CASSSSPGQNTEAFF
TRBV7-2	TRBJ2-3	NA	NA	TGTGCCAGCACCGAGGGACTCCAGCCAGATACGCAGTATTTT	CASTEGLQPDTQYF
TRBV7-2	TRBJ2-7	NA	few	TGTGCCAGCAGCTTGACAGGAGTCGCCTACGAGCAGTACTTC	CASSLTGVAYEQYF
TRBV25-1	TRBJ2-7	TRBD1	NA	TGTGCCAGCAGTGAGGACAGGGGCGAGCAGTACTTC	CASSEDRGEQYF
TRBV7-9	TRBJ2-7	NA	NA	TGTGCCAGCACCCCTGGGGAGCTTTTGGGGCTCTACGAGCAGTACTTC	CASTPGELLGLYEQYF
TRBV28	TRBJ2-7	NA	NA	TGTGCCAGCAGGGCGGTAACCTACGAGCAGTACTTC	CASRAVTYEQYF
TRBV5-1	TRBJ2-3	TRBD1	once	TGCGCCAGCAGGACAGGACAGGGAAAGATAGATACGCAGTATTTT	CASRTGQGKIDTQYF
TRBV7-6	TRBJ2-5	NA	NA	TGTGCCAGCAGCTTAGGGTCTGAGACCCAGTACTTC	CASSLGSETQYF
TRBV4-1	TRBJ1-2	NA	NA	TGCGCCAGCAGCCAACAGGGTATAGCCACTAATGGCTACACCTTC	CASSQQGIATNGYTF
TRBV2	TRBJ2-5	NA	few	TGTGCCAGCAGTGCGGCAGAGCAGGGAGAGACCCAGTACTTC	CASSAAEQGETQYF
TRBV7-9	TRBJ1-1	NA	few	TGTGCCAGCAGCTCGGGGACGGAAAACACTGAAGCTTTCTTT	CASSSGTENTEAFF
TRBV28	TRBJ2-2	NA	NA	TGTGCCAGCAGAGAAAGCACCGGGGAGCTGTTTTTT	CASRESTGELFF
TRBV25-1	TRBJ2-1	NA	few	TGTGCCAGCAGTGAATTTACAGGGAGCTCCTACAATGAGCAGTTCTTC	CASSEFTGSSYNEQFF
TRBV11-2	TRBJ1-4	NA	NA	TGTGCCAGCAGCAACAGACAGTGGGAAAAACTGTTTTTT	CASSNRQWEKLFF
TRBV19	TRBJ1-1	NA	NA	TGTGCCGTGACCGGGGGGCAGAACACTGAAGCTTTCTTT	CAVTGGQNTEAFF
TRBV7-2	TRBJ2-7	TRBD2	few	TGTGCCAGCAGCCCCCGGGGGGGTTCCTACGAGCAGTACTTC	CASSPRGGSYEQYF
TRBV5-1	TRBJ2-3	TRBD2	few	TGCGCCAGCAGCGGTCTAGCGGGGCCATCTAGCACAGATACGCAGTATTTT	CASSGLAGPSSTDTQYF
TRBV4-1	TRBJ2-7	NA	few	TGCGCCAGCAGCCAAGGCACCAGGGACTCTCAGGGCGAGCAGTACTTC	CASSQGTRDSQGEQYF
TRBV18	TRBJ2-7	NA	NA	TGTGCCAGCTCACCGAAAGACGAGCAGTACTTC	CASSPKDEQYF
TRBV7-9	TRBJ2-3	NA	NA	TGTGCCAGCAGCTCAGAAACTAGCACAGATACGCAGTATTTT	CASSSETSTDTQYF
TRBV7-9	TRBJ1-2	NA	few	TGTGCCAGCACCCCTGGTCAGGGGTTCAACTATGGCTACACCTTC	CASTPGQGFNYGYTF
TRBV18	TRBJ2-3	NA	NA	TGTGCCAGCTCACCCATCGGGTCCGATACGCAGTATTTT	CASSPIGSDTQYF
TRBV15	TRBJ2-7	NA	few	TGTGCCACCAGCAGGGGCTTTAACGAGCAGTACTTC	CATSRGFNEQYF
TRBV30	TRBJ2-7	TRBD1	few	TGTGCCTGGAGCCCCGGGACAGGAGTTGAGCAGTACTTC	CAWSPGTGVEQYF
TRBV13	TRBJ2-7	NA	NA	TGTGCCAGCAGCTTAGGGCAAGAGCAGTACTTC	CASSLGQEQYF
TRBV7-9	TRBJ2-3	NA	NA	TGTGCCAGCAGCTTAATAACCACAGATACGCAGTATTTT	CASSLITTDTQYF
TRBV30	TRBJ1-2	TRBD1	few	TGTGCCTGGAGTCCTCTGGGACAGGCCTATGGCTACACCTTC	CAWSPLGQAYGYTF
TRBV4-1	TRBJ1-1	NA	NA	TGCGCCAGCAGCCAAGAAAATTATGGAGGGGTTGAAGCTTTCTTT	CASSQENYGGVEAFF
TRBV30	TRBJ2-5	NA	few	TGTGCCTGGAGTTCATCTCCCGTGGGAGAGACCCAGTACTTC	CAWSSSPVGETQYF
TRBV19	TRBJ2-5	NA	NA	TGTGCCAGTAGTATAGGGGCTAGCGCAGGGGAGACCCAGTACTTC	CASSIGASAGETQYF
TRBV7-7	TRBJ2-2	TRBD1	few	TGTGCCAGCAGCCCAGGACAGGGCGGCACCGGGGAGCTGTTTTTT	CASSPGQGGTGELFF
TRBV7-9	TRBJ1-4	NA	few	TGTGCCAGCAGTGAAGTTACTACAACTAATGAAAAACTGTTTTTT	CASSEVTTTNEKLFF
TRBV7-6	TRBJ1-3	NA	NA	TGTGCCAGCAGCTCTACGACAGGCTCTGGAAACACCATATATTTT	CASSSTTGSGNTIYF
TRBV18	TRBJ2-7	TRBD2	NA	TGTGCCAGCTCACCCGGGAGGGGCCACTACGAGCAGTACTTC	CASSPGRGHYEQYF
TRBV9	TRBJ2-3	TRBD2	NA	TGTGCCGGCCCTAGCGGGGGATCCACAGATACGCAGTATTTT	CAGPSGGSTDTQYF
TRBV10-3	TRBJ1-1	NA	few	TGTGCCATCAGTGAGTTCGGCGCTGAAGCTTTCTTT	CAISEFGAEAFF
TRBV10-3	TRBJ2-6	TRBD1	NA	TGTGCCATCAGCAAGGGACAGGAGAGCTCTGGGGCCAACGTCCTGACTTTC	CAISKGQESSGANVLTF
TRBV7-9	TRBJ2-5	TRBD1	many	TGTGCCAGCAGCGACAGGGGTGGAGAGACCCAGTACTTC	CASSDRGGETQYF